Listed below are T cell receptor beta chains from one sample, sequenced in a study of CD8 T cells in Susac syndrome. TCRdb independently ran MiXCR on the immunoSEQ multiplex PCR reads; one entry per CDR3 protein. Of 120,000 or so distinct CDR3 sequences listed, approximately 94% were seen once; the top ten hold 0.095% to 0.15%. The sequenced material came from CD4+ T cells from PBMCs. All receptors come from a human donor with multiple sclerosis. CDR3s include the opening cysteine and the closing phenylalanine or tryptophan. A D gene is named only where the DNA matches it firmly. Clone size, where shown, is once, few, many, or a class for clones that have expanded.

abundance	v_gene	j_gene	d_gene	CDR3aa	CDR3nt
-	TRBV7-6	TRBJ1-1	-	CASSLAGWQGPPGGTEAFF	TGTGCCAGCAGCTTAGCCGGTTGGCAGGGGCCGCCTGGGGGTACTGAAGCTTTCTTT
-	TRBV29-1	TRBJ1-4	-	CSVDTGGVSNEKLFF	TGCAGCGTTGATACGGGGGGAGTAAGCAATGAAAAACTGTTTTTT
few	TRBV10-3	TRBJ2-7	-	CATVPPEQYF	TGTGCCACCGTACCCCCCGAGCAGTACTTC
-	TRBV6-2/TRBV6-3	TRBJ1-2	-	CASNRGEDNYGYTF	TGTGCCAGCAACCGGGGGGAAGATAACTATGGCTACACCTTC
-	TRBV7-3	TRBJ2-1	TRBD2	CASSSGLVGHEQFF	TGTGCCAGCAGCTCAGGACTAGTCGGGCATGAGCAGTTCTTC
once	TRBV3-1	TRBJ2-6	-	CASSQTTGSGANVLTF	TGTGCCAGCAGCCAAACAACCGGATCTGGGGCCAACGTCCTGACTTTC
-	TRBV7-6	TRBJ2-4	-	CASSPGAAKNIQYF	TGTGCCAGCAGCCCAGGGGCGGCCAAAAACATTCAGTACTTC
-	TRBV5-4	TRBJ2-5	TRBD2	CASSSGLAGQETQYF	TGTGCCAGCAGCTCGGGACTAGCGGGGCAAGAGACCCAGTACTTC
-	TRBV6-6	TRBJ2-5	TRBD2	CASSSGGLAGIETQYF	TGTGCCAGCAGTTCCGGAGGACTAGCGGGAATTGAGACCCAGTACTTC
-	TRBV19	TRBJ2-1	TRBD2	CASSGGAPQFF	TGTGCCAGTAGCGGGGGGGCCCCCCAGTTCTTC
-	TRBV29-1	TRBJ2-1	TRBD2	CSAGTSGSYNEQFF	TGCAGCGCCGGGACTAGCGGTTCCTACAATGAGCAGTTCTTC
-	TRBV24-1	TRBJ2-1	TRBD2	CATSDSLGGFGDEQFF	TGTGCCACCAGTGATTCCCTGGGGGGGTTTGGCGATGAGCAGTTCTTC
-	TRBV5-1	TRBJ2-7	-	CASSWNVPWAYEQYF	TGCGCCAGCAGCTGGAACGTGCCTTGGGCCTACGAGCAGTACTTC
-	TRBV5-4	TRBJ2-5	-	CASSLIRGAGETQYF	TGTGCCAGCAGCCTAATCCGGGGGGCGGGAGAGACCCAGTACTTC
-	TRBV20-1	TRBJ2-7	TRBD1	CSASFAQGAGEQYF	TGCAGTGCTAGTTTTGCGCAGGGGGCGGGGGAGCAGTACTTC
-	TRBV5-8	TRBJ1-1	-	CASSLDQGSAFF	TGTGCCAGCAGCTTGGATCAGGGGTCAGCTTTCTTT
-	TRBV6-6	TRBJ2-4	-	CASSSPGELAKNIQYF	TGTGCCAGCAGTTCCCCGGGGGAGCTAGCCAAAAACATTCAGTACTTC
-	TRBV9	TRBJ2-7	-	CASSLYEEQYF	TGTGCCAGCAGCTTGTACGAAGAGCAGTACTTC
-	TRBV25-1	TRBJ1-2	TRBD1	CASSGPGTVSYGYTF	TGTGCCAGCAGTGGTCCCGGGACAGTTAGCTATGGCTACACCTTC
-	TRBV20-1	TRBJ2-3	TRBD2	CSATLAGLTDTQYF	TGCAGTGCTACCTTAGCGGGCCTCACAGATACGCAGTATTTT
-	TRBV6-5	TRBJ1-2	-	CASSYSRELLGYTF	TGTGCCAGCAGTTACTCCCGGGAACTACTTGGCTACACCTTC
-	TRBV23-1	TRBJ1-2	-	CARQGRFYGYTF	TGCGCCCGCCAGGGGCGTTTCTATGGCTACACCTTC